Detailed here is one T cell receptor beta chain. One end of the junction fails to match germline, which may point to a read error. CD8 cells classed as naive were CD45RO-negative and positively selected for CCR7, excluding terminally differentiated effector memory CD45RA+ cells. The data stem from a study of shared clonotypes between healthy human individuals. From germline, CDR1 is SEHNR and CDR2 FQNEAQ (reference sequence). CDR3 length equals 14 residues. Sequencing was performed with immunoSEQ multiplex PCR; in TCRdb, only in-frame clones are kept and a portion is missing. The sample holds hundreds of thousands of clones, roughly 98% seen once.

This clonotype was sampled from a young man in good health. Sequenced: naive CD8+ T cells sorted from blood. The rearrangement uses TRBV7-9 and TRBJ2-7; 7 nucleotides line up with TRBD2. The CDR3 region has the DNA TGTGCCAGCAGCTTAACGCTAGCGGATGCTCCTGGGATTTTC. Protein product: CASSLTLADAPGIF.